Detailed here is one T cell receptor (beta chain). Germline V gene sequence: CDR1 SGDLS, CDR2 YYNGEE. The CDR3 is 15 amino acids. V shed 0 bases and J 6 bases; nucleotides not matched to a gene: 8. The record originates from a study of blood T cell repertoires in COVID-19. Study as a whole: T cells, B-cell-depleted T cells, or PBMCs supplied cDNA or gDNA.

In the original analysis: The assay estimated nucleated cells by amplifying reference gene primers. The data were produced by immunoSEQ multiplex PCR, yet TCRdb's version contains in-frame clones alone and is incomplete. V and J calls plus clone size are reproduced from that table; the DNA served to infer D and trimming. Among about 480,000 clones, 70% to 90% were seen once, and the ten largest hold roughly 2%. Sequencing was carried out using PBMCs or T cells enriched from blood (not recorded which). This sequence joins TRBV9 and TRBJ2-7, with TRBD2 matching over 8 bases. The receptor was isolated from a woman between 18 and 29 years old with acute COVID-19. The CDR3 bases are TGTGCCAGCAGCGTAGGTGGCGGACTAGCCTCCGAGCAGTACTTC. This translates into CASSVGGGLASEQYF.